One and the same sample provided the 29 T cell receptor beta chains below, sequenced in a study of vaccination and CD4 T cells after COVID-19. The treatment is: roughly nine-day PBMC culture with coronavirus spike peptide pools or control peptides (ViraFEST assay). CD4+ T cells that had been cultured provided DNA sequenced with the Oncomine TCR Beta short-read assay. TCRdb reprocessed the PCR reads via MiXCR and lists one record per CDR3 protein. The sample has about 18,000 distinct CDR3 sequences, about three fifths seen once; the top ten hold roughly 7.9%. These receptors have no identified antigens. What was sequenced was CD4+ T cells from blood, cultured in vitro. The receptor source for this set is a human donor who had recovered from COVID-19.

The V and J genes are TRBV30 and TRBJ2-2; 9 bases match TRBD2. Germline V gene sequence: CDR1 GTSNPN, CDR2 SVGIG (reference sequence). V lost 6 bases, J lost 6 bases, and 5 bases stayed unmatched. This CDR3 is built from 13 residues. CDR3 protein: CACRGRAAGELFF. DNA of the CDR3: TGTGCCTGTCGCGGGAGGGCGGCCGGGGAGCTGTTTTTT.

In this sample, this clonotype turned up a few times. The CDR3 reads CASSNGLAGNTDTQYF. The CDR3 bases are TGTGCCAGCTCGAATGGACTAGCGGGAAATACAGATACGCAGTATTTT. This chain links TRBV18 with TRBJ2-3; 12 bases are a match to TRBD2. The ends lost 6 bases at V and 3 bases at J; junction bases unmatched: 7. The length of the CDR3 is 16 residues. Germline V lookup: CDR1 KGHSH, CDR2 LQKENI.

This clonotype was recorded once. The genes are TRBV6-1 and TRBJ2-7; 8 bases are shared with TRBD2. Looked up from germline, CDR1 is MNHNS and CDR2 is SASEGT. The length of the CDR3 is 16 residues. Trimming cost V 8 bases and J 4 bases; bases outside gene matches: 16. The CDR3 sequence is CASRSGRAQSLYEQYF. CDR3 sequence (DNA): TGTGCCAGCCGATCCGGGAGGGCCCAATCATTATACGAGCAGTACTTC.

The V gene is TRBV15, the J gene TRBJ2-2; no firm D call. CDR3 length: 14 amino acids. V was clipped by 3 bases and J by 2 bases, with 7 bases between them. The germline V gene encodes CDR1 LNHNV and CDR2 YYDKDF (reference sequence). CDR3 coding DNA: TGTGCCACCAGCAGGGACCTAAACACCGGGGAGCTGTTTTTT. It codes for CATSRDLNTGELFF.

The chain links TRBV6-1 to TRBJ2-2; 12 bases agree with TRBD2. Losses at the gene ends were 3 bases for V and 6 bases for J; bases not matched to a gene: 11. CDR3 length: 18 residues. Germline V gene data show CDR1 as MNHNS and CDR2 as SASEGT. The CDR3 here is CASSEPNLAGGPPGELFF. In DNA form, the CDR3 reads TGTGCCAGCAGTGAGCCCAATCTAGCGGGAGGGCCCCCCGGGGAGCTGTTTTTT.

This chain links TRBV24-1 with TRBJ1-3; D may be TRBD1 (5 bases). CDR3 size: 13 residues. Trimming shortened V by 5 bases and J by 3 bases, and 7 bases separated the two germline ends. Germline V gene data show CDR1 as KGHDR and CDR2 as SFDVKD. CDR3 amino acids: CATSVQGGNTIYF. CDR3 in DNA: TGTGCCACCAGTGTCCAGGGTGGAAACACCATATATTTT.

This chain connects TRBV20-1 to TRBJ2-3; TRBD1 agrees at 7 bases. V lost 6 bases to trimming and J lost 1 base; unmatched junction nucleotides: 7. CDR1 and CDR2 from the germline V gene are DFQATT and SNEGSKA (reference sequence). The CDR3 is 14 amino acids. The CDR3 DNA reads as TGCAGTGCCGCCCACCAGGGGGGCACAGATACGCAGTATTTT. Translated: CSAAHQGGTDTQYF.

The chain joins TRBV12-3 or TRBV12-4 to TRBJ2-2, with D maybe TRBD1 (6 bases). This CDR3 is 15 amino acids long. The V end was cut by 8 bases, the J end by 1 base, with 14 bases between. The CDR3 region has the DNA TGTGCCAGCGGGACCAGGGGTGTGAACACCGGGGAGCTGTTTTTT. Amino acids: CASGTRGVNTGELFF.

The chain recombines TRBV5-1 with TRBJ2-2; 8 positions agree with TRBD2. Germline V gene sequence: CDR1 SGHRS, CDR2 YFSETQ. V was clipped by 5 bases and J by 1 base; unmatched bases: 10. The CDR3 is made up of 17 amino acids. CDR3 in DNA: TGCGCCAGCAGTTCCGAAGCGGGAGTACGGAACACCGGGGAGCTGTTTTTT. Its translation: CASSSEAGVRNTGELFF.

This clonotype was picked up a small number of times. CDR3 sequence (DNA): TGTGCCAGCAGTTCTATTTCCAATCCCTACGAGCAGTACTTC. Its protein is CASSSISNPYEQYF. The genes are TRBV6-4 and TRBJ2-7; no definite D call. Looked up from germline, CDR1 is MRHNA and CDR2 is SNTAGT. The CDR3 consists of 14 residues. Trimming shortened V by 5 bases and J by 2 bases, and 13 bases separated the two germline ends.

The rearrangement joins TRBV20-1 to TRBJ1-4; 7 nucleotides line up with TRBD1. The CDR3 totals 14 residues. Germline V lookup: CDR1 DFQATT, CDR2 SNEGSKA (reference sequence). V shed 1 base and J 10 bases; nucleotides not matched to a gene: 9. DNA of the CDR3: TGCAGTGCTAGAGGGGTGCAGGGGGAGATAAAACTGTTTTTT. Translation gives CSARGVQGEIKLFF.

This chain connects TRBV24-1 to TRBJ2-5; 9 nucleotides agree with TRBD1. The CDR3 runs to 17 residues. The V segment lost 3 bases and the J segment 4 bases; nucleotides outside the gene matches: 11. The germline gives CDR1 KGHDR, CDR2 SFDVKD. The CDR3 bases are TGTGCCACCAGTGATCTCCCCGGGACAGGGACAAGAGAGACCCAGTACTTC. This gives the protein CATSDLPGTGTRETQYF.

This rearrangement joins TRBV6-1 to TRBJ1-2; a possible D gene is TRBD1 (6 bases). CDR1 is MNHNS and CDR2 is SASEGT in the germline V gene. The CDR3 loop spans 13 amino acids. The germline V and J ends were trimmed by 8 bases and 4 bases, with 14 bases remaining between them. This CDR3 reads CASVQGFGYGYTF. As DNA, the CDR3 is TGTGCCAGCGTACAGGGTTTTGGCTATGGCTACACCTTC.

The chain couples TRBV9 to TRBJ2-7; D remains unclear. The CDR3 contains 14 residues. Germline CDR1 and CDR2: SGDLS and YYNGEE. Trimming pared 4 bases from V and 1 base from J, leaving 12 bases between. This chain's CDR3 is CASSRDRFSYEQYF. The CDR3, as DNA: TGTGCCAGCAGCCGTGATAGGTTTTCCTACGAGCAGTACTTC. The complete variable domain, with remaining parts taken from reference TRBV9 and TRBJ2-7, reads DSGVTQTPKHLITATGQRVTLRCSPRSGDLSVYWYQQSLDQGLQFLIQYYNGEERAKGNILERFSAQQFPDLHSELNLSSLELGDSALYFCASSRDRFSYEQYFGPGTRLTVT.

The gene calls are TRBV29-1 and TRBJ1-2; 8 positions agree with TRBD1. V dropped 6 bases and J dropped 8; count of bases not matched to a gene: 8. Germline V gene sequence: CDR1 SQVTM, CDR2 ANQGSEA. The CDR3 length is 12 residues. CDR3 amino acids: CSVDPGGWGYTF. CDR3 in DNA: TGCAGCGTCGATCCAGGGGGCTGGGGCTACACCTTC.

J is TRBJ2-3 and V is TRBV5-6; D remains ambiguous. The CDR3 runs to 12 residues. Germline V lookup: CDR1 SGHDT, CDR2 YYEEEE. V gave up 1 base and J gave up 7 bases, with 7 bases separating them. CDR3 residues: CASSLNRYTQYF. For the CDR3, the DNA is TGTGCCAGCAGCTTGAACCGGTATACGCAGTATTTT.

This chain connects TRBV12-3 or TRBV12-4 to TRBJ2-2; 7 nucleotides line up with TRBD2. The CDR3 runs 15 residues. J gave up 5 bases and V 3 bases, and 6 bases lay outside the gene matches. DNA of the CDR3: TGTGCCAGCAGTTTTGATTGGGGGGGGACCGGGGAGCTGTTTTTT. This sequence encodes CASSFDWGGTGELFF.

J is TRBJ2-6 and V is TRBV20-1, with D unresolved. Germline CDR1 and CDR2: DFQATT and SNEGSKA (reference sequence). With 6 bases removed from V and 2 bases from J, the gap between germline ends came to 8 bases. This CDR3 contains 13 residues. The CDR3 bases are TGCAGTGCCTTCAGTGCTGGGGCCAACGTCCTGACTTTC. Its protein is CSAFSAGANVLTF.

V is TRBV4-1 and J is TRBJ1-3; no definite D call. The CDR3 totals 17 residues. The germline gives CDR1 MGHRA, CDR2 YSYEKL. Trimming shortened V by 1 base and J by 5 bases, and 18 bases separated the two germline ends. The CDR3 reads CASSQGGARNRRNTIYF. Here the CDR3 DNA reads TGCGCCAGCAGCCAAGGAGGCGCCCGGAACAGAAGAAACACCATATATTTT.

This chain connects TRBV9 to TRBJ2-7; the D is unclear. The V end lost 0 bases, the J end lost 1 base, and 14 bases lay between the germline ends. The CDR3 is made up of 16 amino acids. Germline assignment: CDR1 SGDLS and CDR2 YYNGEE. The CDR3 DNA follows: TGTGCCAGCAGCGTAGGGATTTTCGGGCCATCCTACGAGCAGTACTTC. It specifies CASSVGIFGPSYEQYF.

On this clonotype: One junction end does not reproduce the germline sequence, and a read error may be involved. The chain links TRBV30 to TRBJ2-3, with D maybe TRBD2 (6 bases). Germline V gene data show CDR1 as GTSNPN and CDR2 as SVGIG (reference sequence). The CDR3 is 14 residues long. The CDR3 bases are TGCGGCGGGGATGAGCGGAGGAGCACAGATACGCAGTATTTT. Translated, it gives CGGDERRSTDTQYF.

The J gene is TRBJ2-7, the V gene TRBV5-5; no reliable D call. This CDR3 contains 16 residues. V was shortened by 0 bases and J by 1 base, with 14 bases between the two germline ends. CDR1 and CDR2 (germline): SGHKS, YYEKEE (reference sequence). The CDR3 DNA is TGTGCCAGCAGCTTGGCCCTGATAGCCGAATCCTACGAGCAGTACTTC. Amino acids: CASSLALIAESYEQYF.

For this clonotype: A read error may account for a junction end that differs from germline. The gene calls are TRBV4-1 and TRBJ1-6, with TRBD1 matching over 7 bases. This CDR3 comprises 16 residues. Per the germline V gene, CDR1 is MGHRA and CDR2 is YSYEKL. CDR3 sequence reads: CTSSPQRQGGNSPLHF. CDR3 DNA sequence: TGCACCAGCAGCCCCCAGCGACAGGGCGGTAATTCACCCCTCCACTTT.

With regard to this clonotype: No DNA is shown, since the ends of the CDR3 on it are uncertain; the CDR3 is the one TCRdb lists. V and J are TRBV6-1 and TRBJ1-1; TRBD1, the table's D call, was not compared with the DNA. The CDR3 is 16 amino acids in total, end residues counted. The V gene's germline CDR1 is MNHNS and CDR2 SASEGT. Here the CDR3 reads CASSDFRGGALESAFF.

This chain links TRBV7-9 with TRBJ1-1; TRBD1 aligns across 8 bases. The V gene end was trimmed by 5 bases and the J gene end by 10 bases; junction bases not matched to a gene: 6. Germline V gives CDR1 SEHNR, CDR2 FQNEAQ (reference sequence). This CDR3 has 12 amino acids. The CDR3 protein is CASSAPGQAAFF. CDR3 nucleotide sequence: TGTGCCAGCAGCGCTCCGGGACAGGCAGCTTTCTTT.

This clonotype ranks as large (0.1 to 1%). The V gene is TRBV20-1, the J gene TRBJ2-3; 10 bases are shared with TRBD2. CDR3 length: 14 amino acids. Germline trimming cut 7 bases from V and 4 bases from J; bases unmatched to any gene: 8. Germline V lookup: CDR1 DFQATT, CDR2 SNEGSKA (reference sequence). CDR3 bases: TGCAGTGTCGAGGTAGCGGGAGGCCCAGATACGCAGTATTTT. Residues: CSVEVAGGPDTQYF.

The V and J genes are TRBV12-3 or TRBV12-4 and TRBJ2-3; D is possibly TRBD2 (6 bases). V was clipped by 5 bases and J by 3 bases, with 18 bases between them. This CDR3 is 16 amino acids long. The CDR3 region has the DNA TGTGCCAGCAGTCCGGGACTGTTTTTGGAAACAGATACGCAGTATTTT. Translating it yields CASSPGLFLETDTQYF.

This clonotype occurred a few times. The V gene is TRBV27, the J gene TRBJ1-5; unclear D gene. Looked up from germline, CDR1 is MNHEY and CDR2 is SMNVEV (reference sequence). The CDR3 spans 15 residues. V dropped 2 bases and J dropped 6 bases, with 14 bases sitting between them. CDR3: CASSLAQYTVQPQHF. CDR3 in DNA: TGTGCCAGCAGTTTAGCTCAGTATACAGTTCAGCCCCAGCATTTT.

There are a few counts of this clonotype. The DNA of the CDR3 is TGTGCCAGCAGCCGAACCCGACAGGGGGATGGCTACACCTTC. Translation: CASSRTRQGDGYTF. The rearrangement uses TRBV11-1 and TRBJ1-2, with 9 positions matching TRBD1. This CDR3 comprises 14 residues. V gave up 5 bases and J gave up 6 bases; unmatched junction bases: 7. Germline CDR1 reads SGHAT; CDR2 reads FQDESV (reference sequence).